The 17 T cell receptor beta chains listed next were all sequenced from one sample in a study of tissue T cells after allogeneic stem cell transplantation. Only in-frame clones appear in the TCRdb table, and some are missing; sequencing was by immunoSEQ multiplex PCR. Here the sample spans about 10,000 clones, approximately 57% being singletons. This specimen was tissue from the jejunum, taken at autopsy. The receptors stem from a woman between 18 and 49 years old with breast cancer.

CDR3 sequence: CASSRNDRGDYEQYF. The CDR3 DNA sequence: TGTGCCAGCAGCCGAAACGACCGGGGAGACTACGAGCAGTACTTC. The chain combines TRBV4-2 with TRBJ2-7, with D perhaps matching TRBD2 (5 bases). The CDR3 is made up of 15 amino acids. CDR1 and CDR2 from the germline V gene are LGHNA and YNFKEQ. The ends were cut back, 4 bases at V and 3 bases at J, with 16 bases in the middle.

This clone is large (0.1 to 1%) by share. In nucleotides, the CDR3 is TGTGCCAGCTCAGTGAATGAAAAACTGTTTTTT. Protein sequence: CASSVNEKLFF. J is TRBJ1-4 and V is TRBV18; D is ambiguous. V lost 5 bases, J lost 5 bases, and 3 bases lay in between. Germline-derived CDR1 and CDR2 are KGHSH and LQKENI. The CDR3 is 11 amino acids.

The CDR3 loop reads CASSYDREETQYF. CDR3 in DNA: TGTGCCAGCAGTTACGACAGGGAAGAGACCCAGTACTTC. This chain links TRBV6-2 or TRBV6-3 with TRBJ2-5; 7 bases are a match to TRBD1. CDR3 size: 13 residues. After removal of 2 bases from V and 3 bases from J, the junction contained 0 bases not matched to a gene. Germline loops: CDR1 MNHEY, CDR2 SVGEGT.

The CDR3 DNA reads TGTGCCAGCAGCCAACTCCTTAACACCGGGGAGCTGTTTTTT. It translates to CASSQLLNTGELFF. The chain links TRBV3-1 (or the pseudogene TRBV3-2) to TRBJ2-2; D not certain. The CDR3 is 14 residues long. Germline values: CDR1 LGHDT, CDR2 YNNKEL (reference sequence). V lost 2 bases, J lost 2 bases, and 6 bases lay in between.

The chain joins TRBV3-1 (or the pseudogene TRBV3-2) to TRBJ2-1, with 7 bases identical to TRBD1. After removal of 1 base from V and 6 bases from J, the junction contained 3 bases not matched to a gene. CDR1 and CDR2 from the germline V gene are LGHDT and YNNKEL (reference sequence). The CDR3 length is 14 residues. The CDR3 protein is CASSQGYRGNEQFF. The CDR3 DNA reads as TGTGCCAGCAGCCAAGGATACAGGGGCAATGAGCAGTTCTTC.

Judged by abundance, this clone is medium-sized (0.01 to 0.1%). The chain joins TRBV24-1 to TRBJ2-3; D call uncertain. Per the germline V gene, CDR1 is KGHDR and CDR2 is SFDVKD. This CDR3 spans 14 amino acids. Deletions cut 7 bases from V and 7 bases from J, with 17 bases between. Here the CDR3 reads CATSPPGGLNTQYF. CDR3 DNA sequence: TGTGCCACCAGCCCCCCGGGTGGGCTTAATACGCAGTATTTT.

The V and J genes are TRBV7-8 and TRBJ2-3, with D maybe TRBD1 (6 bases). The CDR3 runs to 15 residues. V lost 2 bases, J lost 3 bases, and 12 bases lay in between. CDR1 and CDR2 from the germline V gene are SGHVS and FQNEAQ. In DNA, the CDR3 is TGTGCCAGCAGCTTAACAGGGTGGGCGACAGATACGCAGTATTTT. It specifies CASSLTGWATDTQYF.

This chain connects TRBV5-1 to TRBJ2-5; 8 bases are shared with TRBD2. The junction had 3 bases not matched to a gene; V was cut back by 4 bases and J by 1 base. The germline V gene has CDR1 SGHRS and CDR2 YFSETQ. The CDR3 spans 14 residues. CDR3 sequence: CASSLRGGQETQYF. DNA of the CDR3: TGCGCCAGCAGCCTCCGGGGGGGCCAAGAGACCCAGTACTTC.

The chain couples TRBV27 to TRBJ2-7; 7 nucleotides match TRBD1. V lost 8 bases to trimming and J lost 4 bases; unmatched junction nucleotides: 14. Looked up from germline, CDR1 is MNHEY and CDR2 is SMNVEV (reference sequence). The CDR3 is made up of 15 amino acids. The CDR3 region has the DNA TGTGCCAGCCGTTCTTTAGGAGCAGGGGGTTACGAGCAGTACTTC. Encoded protein: CASRSLGAGGYEQYF.

This clone was recorded a few times. The rearrangement links TRBV15 to TRBJ2-2; perhaps D is TRBD1 or TRBD2 (5 bases each). CDR1 and CDR2 (germline): LNHNV, YYDKDF (reference sequence). V lost 0 bases to trimming and J lost 6 bases, with 8 bases between them. The length of the CDR3 is 14 residues. The chain's CDR3 is CATSRDRGAGELFF. DNA of the CDR3: TGTGCCACCAGCAGAGATAGGGGAGCCGGGGAGCTGTTTTTT.

V is TRBV18 and J is TRBJ1-5; unclear D gene. The CDR3 is 14 amino acids. Trimming cost V 3 bases and J 4 bases, with 10 bases left between them. CDR1 and CDR2 (germline): KGHSH, LQKENI. In DNA form, the CDR3 reads TGTGCCAGCTCACCCAGGCAAGCGAATCAGCCCCAGCATTTT. Translation: CASSPRQANQPQHF. Complete variable domain (other parts from reference TRBV18 and TRBJ1-5): NAGVMQNPRHLVRRRGQEARLRCSPMKGHSHVYWYRQLPEEGLKFMVYLQKENIIDESGMPKERFSAEFPKEGPSILRIQQVVRGDSAAYFCASSPRQANQPQHFGDGTRLSIL.

The chain is built from TRBV5-1 and TRBJ1-2; no clear D. The CDR3 has 14 residues. The V gene's germline CDR1 is SGHRS and CDR2 YFSETQ. With 0 bases removed from V and 2 bases from J, the gap between germline ends came to 8 bases. CDR3 sequence: CASSLEGRNYGYTF. In nucleotides, the CDR3 is TGCGCCAGCAGCTTGGAAGGCAGAAACTATGGCTACACCTTC. Supplemented by reference TRBV5-1 and TRBJ1-2, the full variable domain reads KAGVTQTPRYLIKTRGQQVTLSCSPISGHRSVSWYQQTPGQGLQFLFEYFSETQRNKGNFPGRFSGRQFSNSRSEMNVSTLELGDSALYLCASSLEGRNYGYTFGSGTRLTVV.

As to this clone: The sample carries other DNA sequences with the same CDR3. This chain links TRBV2 with TRBJ1-2; the D gene is possibly TRBD1 (5 bases). Trimming pared 3 bases from V and 6 bases from J, leaving 8 bases between. Germline V gives CDR1 SNHLY, CDR2 FYNNEI. This CDR3 is 12 amino acids long. CDR3: CASSDAGHGYTF. CDR3 in DNA: TGTGCCAGCAGTGATGCAGGGCATGGCTACACCTTC.

There are a few counts of this clone. The chain recombines TRBV5-1 with TRBJ2-5; 8 bases are a match to TRBD2. Trimming cost V 0 bases and J 1 base; bases outside gene matches: 8. The CDR3 loop spans 17 amino acids. Germline CDR1 SGHRS, CDR2 YFSETQ. The CDR3 spells CASSLALASGSQETQYF. CDR3 in DNA: TGCGCCAGCAGCTTGGCCTTGGCTAGCGGGTCCCAAGAGACCCAGTACTTC.

The rearrangement joins TRBV28 to TRBJ1-4; D may be TRBD1 (5 bases). The germline gives CDR1 MDHEN, CDR2 SYDVKM. V was cut by 5 bases and J by 4 bases, with 11 bases left in between. The CDR3 runs 14 residues. In DNA form, the CDR3 reads TGTGCCAGCAGTACGACAGCAAATAATGAAAAACTGTTTTTT. It is translated as CASSTTANNEKLFF.

The J gene is TRBJ1-2, the V gene TRBV5-5; D not resolved. CDR1 is SGHKS, CDR2 YYEKEE, per germline (reference sequence). This CDR3 is built from 16 residues. Trimming shortened V by 4 bases and J by 3 bases, and 19 bases separated the two germline ends. CDR3 sequence reads: CASSRSLRTADYGYTF. The CDR3 DNA is TGTGCCAGCAGCCGATCTCTGAGGACGGCCGACTATGGCTACACCTTC.

In DNA form, the CDR3 reads TGTGCCAGCAGCTCCTTCGCGGGGGGCGATCAGCCCCAGCATTTT. Protein: CASSSFAGGDQPQHF. This chain uses TRBV7-2 with TRBJ1-5, with D tentatively TRBD1 (6 bases). The CDR3 is made up of 15 amino acids. Germline V lookup: CDR1 SGHTA, CDR2 FQGNSA. V gave up 4 bases and J gave up 5 bases, with 15 bases separating them.